The next 3 T cell receptor beta chains were all read from a single sample in a study of shared clonotypes between healthy human individuals. This table comes from immunoSEQ multiplex PCR, and its TCRdb copy is limited to in-frame clones, with some not included. Of 550,000 to 650,000 clones detected, about 95% appear once; the ten largest clones hold approximately 0.12%. The naive CD8 fraction comprised CD45RO-negative cells positively selected for CCR7 and excluded terminally differentiated effector memory CD45RA+ cells. Sequenced: naive CD8+ T cells sorted from blood. These receptor sequences come from a woman aged 25 to 39 in good health.

The rearrangement links TRBV28 to TRBJ2-3; TRBD2 agrees at 7 bases. CDR1 and CDR2 (germline): MDHEN, SYDVKM. J was trimmed by 4 bases and V by 3 bases; bases with no gene match: 4. This CDR3 comprises 14 residues. The CDR3 bases are TGTGCCAGCAGTTTGGCGGGAGTGGCAGATACGCAGTATTTT. Its translation is CASSLAGVADTQYF.

The CDR3 DNA is TGTGCCAGCAGTTTCGGGAATTACAATGAGCAGTTCTTC. It yields the protein CASSFGNYNEQFF. The V gene is TRBV6-5, the J gene TRBJ2-1; the D gene is possibly TRBD2 (5 bases). Germline CDR1 MNHEY, CDR2 SVGAGI. Trimming shortened V by 4 bases and J by 4 bases, and 8 bases separated the two germline ends. This CDR3 contains 13 residues.

The chain is built from TRBV28 and TRBJ2-7; D tentatively fits TRBD1 or TRBD2 (5 bases each). Germline V gene lookup returns CDR1 MDHEN and CDR2 SYDVKM. The CDR3 extends over 12 amino acids. V lost 2 bases and J lost 8, with 10 bases in between. CDR3 protein: CASSLGTAQQYF. In DNA form, the CDR3 reads TGTGCCAGCAGTTTAGGGACCGCGCAGCAGTACTTC.